One sample yielded the 11 T cell receptor beta chains listed below, sequenced in a study of blood T cells in healthy people across ages. Together with a sample-barcoded 5' primer, a J-beta primer mix was included in a second PCR lasting about 6 to 11 cycles. TCRdb re-derived calls from the 5' RACE reads in MiXCR, one entry per CDR3 protein. The data contain 800,000 to 900,000 distinct CDR3 sequences, 55% to 65% of them seen just once; the ten biggest clones take up about 30%. The sequencing sample was made of blood. These receptors originate from a man aged 25 to 40 in good health.

DNA of the CDR3: TGTGCCACCAGCAGGGCTCTATCCAGGACCCAGTACTTC. It codes for CATSRALSRTQYF. V usage is TRBV15 and J usage is TRBJ2-4; D is undetermined. The last part of the DNA fits TRBJ2-5 better; the J call may be wrong. The length of the CDR3 is 13 residues. CDR1 and CDR2 (germline): LNHNV, YYDKDF (reference sequence).

This clonotype was seen ten or more times. Written as DNA, the CDR3 is TGTGCCAGCAGTGACCCGGGACTAGCAGTATACGAGCAGTACTTC. This codes for CASSDPGLAVYEQYF. V is TRBV6-1 and J is TRBJ2-7; 9 bases fit TRBD2. V was clipped by 3 bases and J by 4 bases; unmatched bases: 7. The CDR3 is 15 residues long. CDR1 is MNHNS, CDR2 SASEGT, per germline.

This clonotype has more than one count but fewer than ten. The chain couples TRBV7-2 to TRBJ1-2; 7 nucleotides match TRBD1. V trimming: 4 bases; J trimming: 4 bases; junction bases outside the gene matches: 6. The CDR3 covers 14 residues. Germline CDR1 is SGHTA and CDR2 is FQGNSA. The CDR3 DNA is TGTGCCAGCAGCTCTCCGACAGGGATCTATGGCTACACCTTC. This codes for CASSSPTGIYGYTF.

In its sample, this clonotype was seen a few times. This chain uses TRBV20-1 with TRBJ2-7; 11 nucleotides align to TRBD1. This CDR3 spans 14 amino acids. After removal of 4 bases from V and 2 bases from J, the junction contained 4 bases not matched to a gene. Germline V gene sequence: CDR1 DFQATT, CDR2 SNEGSKA (reference sequence). The CDR3 here is CSAKWDRGAYEQYF. The CDR3 nucleotides read TGCAGTGCTAAATGGGACAGGGGGGCCTACGAGCAGTACTTC.

V and J are TRBV2 and TRBJ2-5; 7 nucleotides align to TRBD1. The CDR3 loop spans 16 amino acids. CDR1 is SNHLY and CDR2 is FYNNEI in the germline V gene. J was trimmed by 11 bases and V by 6 bases; bases with no gene match: 21. The CDR3 region is CASRLQGKRSYNEQYF. The CDR3 coding sequence is TGTGCCAGCAGGTTACAGGGGAAACGCTCCTACAATGAGCAGTACTTC.

Here the CDR3 reads CASSTASGGSYEQYF. Written as DNA, the CDR3 is TGTGCCAGCAGCACAGCTAGCGGGGGGTCCTACGAGCAGTACTTC. The chain uses TRBV13 and TRBJ2-7, with 11 bases matching TRBD2. V gave up 5 bases and J gave up 1 base; unmatched junction bases: 4. The CDR3 contains 15 residues. Germline CDR1 is PRHDT and CDR2 is FYEKMQ (reference sequence).

The genes are TRBV12-3 or TRBV12-4 and TRBJ1-5, with 8 bases that match TRBD1. This CDR3 is 15 amino acids long. The J segment lost 6 bases and the V segment lost 1 base, leaving 5 bases of the junction unmatched. CDR3 nucleotide sequence: TGTGCCAGCAGTTTAGGGGCAGGGGGCATTCAGCCCCAGCATTTT. Translation: CASSLGAGGIQPQHF.

In DNA, the CDR3 is TGTGCCAGCAGTATCACAGGAGGGTTGGGGAATTCACCCCTCCACTTT. As protein: CASSITGGLGNSPLHF. V and J are TRBV28 and TRBJ1-6; D is possibly TRBD1 (5 bases). Trimming took off 5 bases at V and 7 bases at J, with 18 bases between the two ends. CDR3 size: 16 residues. Per the germline V gene, CDR1 is MDHEN and CDR2 is SYDVKM.

This clonotype was seen a handful of times. The rearrangement links TRBV7-2 to TRBJ2-3, with D perhaps being TRBD1 or TRBD2 (5 bases each). Germline loops: CDR1 SGHTA, CDR2 FQGNSA. Trimming removed 1 base at V and 7 bases at J, with 12 bases between. The CDR3 length is 14 residues. CDR3 sequence: CASSLGDPLNTQYF. The CDR3 DNA reads TGTGCCAGCAGCTTAGGGGACCCCTTAAATACGCAGTATTTT.

The sample holds a few counts of this clonotype. V gene TRBV6-2 or TRBV6-3 combines with J gene TRBJ1-5; D gene uncertain. There are 13 residues in the CDR3. The V end was cut by 10 bases, the J end by 4 bases, with 14 bases between. Germline CDR1 MNHEY, CDR2 SVGEGT. CDR3: CATARSGNQPQHF. The CDR3 DNA sequence: TGTGCCACCGCCCGGTCTGGAAATCAGCCCCAGCATTTT.

The rearrangement links TRBV29-1 to TRBJ1-2; D is undetermined. Germline V gene data show CDR1 as SQVTM and CDR2 as ANQGSEA. This CDR3 comprises 13 residues. With 4 bases removed from V and 5 bases from J, the gap between germline ends came to 14 bases. The CDR3 sequence is CSVARRGNYGYTF. The DNA for the CDR3 is TGCAGCGTTGCTAGACGGGGAAATTATGGCTACACCTTC.